One and the same sample provided the 22 T cell receptor beta chains below, sequenced in a study of T cells in Graves' hyperthyroidism and ophthalmopathy. The TCR beta CDR3 regions underwent amplification using RNA transcripts as the source. Primed by the HTBI set, a first-round RT-PCR was run on the TCR CDR3. TCRdb recomputed calls from the multiplex PCR reads with MiXCR, one row per CDR3 protein. This sample has 300,000 to 350,000 distinct CDR3 sequences; 16% occur once, and the top ten carry roughly 33%. Specimen: blood. The receptors were sampled from a man aged 30 to 39 with Graves' hyperthyroidism.

This clonotype was recorded many times. The chain is built from TRBV28 and TRBJ1-1, with 7 bases that match TRBD1. J gave up 8 bases and V 6 bases, and 12 bases lay outside the gene matches. The germline gives CDR1 MDHEN, CDR2 SYDVKM. The CDR3 runs to 14 residues. The CDR3: CASSPQTGDIEAFF. CDR3 sequence (DNA): TGTGCCAGCAGCCCTCAAACAGGGGATATCGAAGCTTTCTTT.

This clonotype was detected many times. The J gene is TRBJ2-3, the V gene TRBV2; a weak D match, TRBD2 (6 bases). The CDR3 is 15 amino acids. In germline, CDR1 is SNHLY, CDR2 FYNNEI. V was pared by 6 bases and J by 8 bases, with 21 bases between. This CDR3 reads CASRGGPTRGGTQYF. The CDR3 DNA follows: TGTGCCAGCAGGGGGGGACCTACCCGCGGAGGTACGCAGTATTTT.

This chain uses TRBV27 with TRBJ2-7; no reliable D call. The CDR3 runs 14 residues. V lost 6 bases to trimming and J lost 0 bases, with 12 bases between them. Per germline, CDR1 MNHEY and CDR2 SMNVEV (reference sequence). The CDR3 DNA reads TGTGCCAGCAGGGCTCTGGGCTTCTCCTACGAGCAGTACTTC. The encoded protein is CASRALGFSYEQYF.

The chain is built from TRBV7-9 and TRBJ2-2; 9 bases agree with TRBD2. V lost 2 bases and J lost 6; bases outside the gene matches: 4. Germline CDR1 SEHNR, CDR2 FQNEAQ (reference sequence). The CDR3 has 15 amino acids. The CDR3 DNA reads TGTGCCAGCAGCTTATGGCGGGAGGGATCCGGGGAGCTGTTTTTT. Its translation: CASSLWREGSGELFF. Combining the CDR3 with reference TRBV7-9 and TRBJ2-2 gives the whole variable domain DTGVSQNPRHKITKRGQNVTFRCDPISEHNRLYWYRQTLGQGPEFLTYFQNEAQLEKSRLLSDRFSAERPKGSFSTLEIQRTEQGDSAMYLCASSLWREGSGELFFGEGSRLTVL.

In its sample, this clonotype was seen many times. The chain recombines TRBV11-2 with TRBJ2-7, with D possibly being TRBD2 (6 bases). Trimming pared 0 bases from V and 3 bases from J, leaving 15 bases between. This CDR3 comprises 16 residues. Germline CDR1 is SGHAT and CDR2 is FQNNGV. The CDR3: CASSLEDGGPVYEQYF. Here the CDR3 DNA reads TGTGCCAGCAGCTTAGAAGACGGAGGGCCGGTCTACGAGCAGTACTTC. Drawing the rest from reference TRBV11-2 and TRBJ2-7, the complete variable domain is EAGVAQSPRYKIIEKRQSVAFWCNPISGHATLYWYQQILGQGPKLLIQFQNNGVVDDSQLPKDRFSAERLKGVDSTLKIQPAKLEDSAVYLCASSLEDGGPVYEQYFGPGTRLTVT.

In its sample, this clonotype was seen a few times. The chain recombines TRBV30 with TRBJ1-2; D is undetermined. This CDR3 region has 12 residues. V shed 2 bases and J shed 5 bases, with 9 bases lying between them. Germline CDR1 and CDR2: GTSNPN and SVGIG (reference sequence). The CDR3 protein is CAWSFGGYGYTF. CDR3 coding DNA: TGTGCCTGGAGTTTCGGAGGGTATGGCTACACCTTC.

This clonotype was recorded many times. V and J are TRBV28 and TRBJ1-2, with unresolved D. Trimming removed 3 bases at V and 0 bases at J, with 5 bases between. Germline CDR1 and CDR2: MDHEN and SYDVKM. CDR3 length: 13 amino acids. The CDR3 reads CASSLGANYGYTF. In DNA form, the CDR3 reads TGTGCCAGCAGTTTGGGAGCTAACTATGGCTACACCTTC.

This clonotype has ten or more counts. The chain is built from TRBV7-3 and TRBJ2-3, with D perhaps TRBD1 (6 bases). The CDR3 consists of 16 residues. V was shortened by 4 bases and J by 2 bases, with 16 bases between the two germline ends. The germline V gene has CDR1 SGHTA and CDR2 FQGTGA. This CDR3 reads CASSSTTGSYTDTQYF. The CDR3 DNA follows: TGTGCCAGCAGCTCGACAACAGGGTCCTACACAGATACGCAGTATTTT.

This clonotype was recorded a few times. The chain uses TRBV5-5 and TRBJ2-5; no clear D. V lost 2 bases and J lost 5, with 13 bases in between. Per the germline V gene, CDR1 is SGHKS and CDR2 is YYEKEE (reference sequence). CDR3 size: 14 residues. CDR3 loop: CASSLGTVQETQYF. The CDR3 DNA sequence: TGTGCCAGCAGCTTAGGTACGGTGCAGGAGACCCAGTACTTC.

Notes on this clonotype: The junction shows a germline mismatch at one end, possibly a read error. The chain employs TRBV2 and TRBJ2-1, with D possibly matching TRBD1 (6 bases). Germline CDR1 and CDR2: SNHLY and FYNNEI. This CDR3 comprises 14 residues. CDR3 sequence reads: CASSWTATYNEQFF. The CDR3, as DNA: TGCGCCAGCAGTTGGACAGCGACATACAACGAGCAGTTCTTC. Complete variable domain (other parts from reference TRBV2 and TRBJ2-1): EPEVTQTPSHQVTQMGQEVILRCVPISNHLYFYWYRQILGQKVEFLVSFYNNEISEKSEIFDDQFSVERPDGSNFTLKIRSTKLEDSAMYFCASSWTATYNEQFFGPGTRLTVL.

This clonotype was recorded many times. This rearrangement joins TRBV27 to TRBJ1-5; D call uncertain. Trimming stripped 2 bases from V and 5 bases from J, with 7 bases between. The germline V gene has CDR1 MNHEY and CDR2 SMNVEV (reference sequence). The CDR3 extends over 13 amino acids. Here the CDR3 reads CASSLREYQPQHF. The CDR3 coding sequence is TGTGCCAGCAGTTTAAGGGAGTATCAGCCCCAGCATTTT.

Ten or more counts support this clonotype. This CDR3 is CASIPRAGVSFDGEQYF. CDR3 DNA: TGTGCCAGCATCCCGAGAGCGGGAGTAAGTTTTGATGGCGAGCAGTACTTC. The gene calls are TRBV6-1 and TRBJ2-7; 8 bases match TRBD2. Germline V lookup: CDR1 MNHNS, CDR2 SASEGT. V shed 7 bases and J 6 bases; nucleotides not matched to a gene: 20. The CDR3 totals 17 residues.

This clonotype was observed many times. The J gene is TRBJ2-7, the V gene TRBV28, with a weak D call TRBD2 (6 bases). Trimming cost V 2 bases and J 5 bases, with 10 bases left between them. This CDR3 is 13 amino acids long. Germline values: CDR1 MDHEN, CDR2 SYDVKM. CDR3 region: CASSLASVHEQYF. CDR3 bases: TGTGCCAGCAGTTTAGCTAGCGTCCACGAGCAGTACTTC.

There are many counts of this clonotype. The gene calls are TRBV24-1 and TRBJ2-1, with 9 bases matching TRBD2. Trimming cost V 5 bases and J 8 bases; bases outside gene matches: 18. Germline assignment: CDR1 KGHDR and CDR2 SFDVKD. This CDR3 is 18 amino acids long. CDR3 sequence: CATSASGAGGVVTDEQFF. The CDR3 DNA follows: TGTGCCACCAGTGCTTCGGGCGCGGGAGGGGTGGTAACGGATGAGCAGTTCTTC.

The chain has TRBV20-1 and TRBJ2-1, with 14 positions matching TRBD2. Germline CDR1 and CDR2: DFQATT and SNEGSKA (reference sequence). The CDR3 is 17 residues long. The ends lost 4 bases at V and 7 bases at J; junction bases unmatched: 12. CDR3 DNA sequence: TGCAGTGCTACTGATACGGGACTAGCGGGAGAGGGGAATGAGCAGTTCTTC. This codes for CSATDTGLAGEGNEQFF.

The V gene is TRBV5-1, the J gene TRBJ1-2, with D uncertain. This CDR3 is 14 amino acids long. With 1 base removed from V and 3 bases from J, the gap between germline ends came to 10 bases. Germline lookup yields CDR1 SGHRS and CDR2 YFSETQ. CDR3 amino acids: CASSLSEGYYGYTF. The CDR3 nucleotides are TGCGCCAGCAGCTTGTCCGAGGGATACTATGGCTACACCTTC.

This clonotype was seen only a few times. V usage is TRBV5-6 and J usage is TRBJ2-1; D unresolved. The V gene lost 4 bases and the J gene lost 4 bases, with 12 bases spanning the gap. The CDR3 runs to 14 residues. Germline assignment: CDR1 SGHDT and CDR2 YYEEEE. The DNA for the CDR3 is TGTGCCAGCAGCACCGGACGGATATACAATGAGCAGTTCTTC. It encodes CASSTGRIYNEQFF.

V gene TRBV15 combines with J gene TRBJ2-3, with D perhaps given as TRBD1 or TRBD2 (5 bases each). The CDR3 runs to 16 residues. Germline V gene lookup returns CDR1 LNHNV and CDR2 YYDKDF (reference sequence). The V and J ends lost 0 bases and 7 bases respectively, with 17 bases between them. The DNA of the CDR3 is TGTGCCACCAGCAGAGATCGGTCGAGGGGTGGGAATACGCAGTATTTT. This encodes CATSRDRSRGGNTQYF. Variable domain in full (rest from reference TRBV15 and TRBJ2-3): DAMVIQNPRYQVTQFGKPVTLSCSQTLNHNVMYWYQQKSSQAPKLLFHYYDKDFNNEADTPDNFQSRRPNTSFCFLDIRSPGLGDTAMYLCATSRDRSRGGNTQYFGPGTRLTVL.

CDR3 protein: CASRTGTGNTEAFF. In DNA form, the CDR3 reads TGTGCCAGCAGGACCGGGACAGGGAACACTGAAGCTTTCTTT. The chain uses TRBV2 and TRBJ1-1; 8 bases map to TRBD1. J was trimmed by 1 base and V by 6 bases; bases with no gene match: 4. Germline CDR1 and CDR2: SNHLY and FYNNEI. The CDR3 totals 14 residues.

The chain links TRBV5-1 to TRBJ2-5; no reliable D call. V dropped 0 bases and J dropped 14 bases, with 17 bases sitting between them. The germline gives CDR1 SGHRS, CDR2 YFSETQ. The CDR3 covers 13 residues. The CDR3 region has the DNA TGCGCCAGCAGCTTGGAGACGGACCTACCTCGCTACTTC. Its translation is CASSLETDLPRYF.

This chain uses TRBV29-1 with TRBJ2-6; D uncertain. With 5 bases removed from V and 0 bases from J, the gap between germline ends came to 8 bases. The CDR3 covers 14 residues. The germline gives CDR1 SQVTM, CDR2 ANQGSEA. CDR3 sequence reads: CSVQRSSGANVLTF. The CDR3, as DNA: TGCAGCGTTCAGAGGAGCTCTGGGGCCAACGTCCTGACTTTC.

Many counts were recorded for this clonotype. The J gene is TRBJ1-1, the V gene TRBV28; D gene unclear. The germline V gene encodes CDR1 MDHEN and CDR2 SYDVKM. The CDR3 has 14 amino acids. V dropped 3 bases and J dropped 1 base, with 9 bases sitting between them. The CDR3 DNA sequence: TGTGCCAGCAGTTTTTCCGGGAAGAACACTGAAGCTTTCTTT. Its translation: CASSFSGKNTEAFF.